Below, 30 T cell receptor beta chains from the same sample are listed, as sequenced in a study of T cell responses to AZD1222 COVID-19 vaccine. TCRdb's copy holds only in-frame clones and misses some; the assay was immunoSEQ multiplex PCR. Of 84,000 or so clones listed, more than 75% are singletons. Sequencing used peripheral blood, obtained on day 0 of MenACWY control vaccination. All receptors come from an adult in good health.

The chain employs TRBV10-2 and TRBJ1-6; unclear D gene. V shed 5 bases and J shed 3 bases, with 8 bases lying between them. This CDR3 spans 14 amino acids. CDR1 and CDR2 (germline): WSHSY, SAAADI. The CDR3 loop is CASSPTDYNSPLHF. CDR3 coding DNA: TGCGCCAGCAGTCCAACAGACTATAATTCACCCCTCCACTTT.

This chain connects TRBV6-5 to TRBJ2-3, with D possibly TRBD1 on 5 matching bases. Germline loops: CDR1 MNHEY, CDR2 SVGAGI. With 3 bases removed from V and 2 bases from J, the gap between germline ends came to 9 bases. The CDR3 is 14 residues long. The CDR3 nucleotides are TGTGCCAGCAGTTATGGACAAATCACAGATACGCAGTATTTT. It codes for CASSYGQITDTQYF.

V is TRBV3-1 (or the pseudogene TRBV3-2) and J is TRBJ1-4; D is undetermined. CDR1 is LGHDT, CDR2 YNNKEL, per germline (reference sequence). V shed 4 bases and J shed 8 bases, with 8 bases lying between them. The CDR3 length is 12 residues. CDR3: CASSLIGEKLFF. CDR3 DNA: TGTGCCAGCAGCCTCATTGGGGAAAAACTGTTTTTT.

J is TRBJ2-3 and V is TRBV19; possible D gene TRBD2, 5 bases. Germline V gene lookup returns CDR1 LNHDA and CDR2 SQIVND (reference sequence). The CDR3 loop spans 14 amino acids. Between the trimmed V and J ends, which lost 3 bases and 2 bases, there was a span of 9 bases. CDR3: CASSISGVTDTQYF. The CDR3 DNA reads as TGTGCCAGTAGTATTTCCGGGGTCACAGATACGCAGTATTTT.

The V and J genes are TRBV18 and TRBJ1-1; a possible D gene is TRBD1 (6 bases). CDR1 is KGHSH and CDR2 is LQKENI in the germline V gene. The CDR3 extends over 14 amino acids. The V end was cut by 5 bases, the J end by 0 bases, with 10 bases between. CDR3 bases: TGTGCCAGCTCAGGACAGTCCATGAACACTGAAGCTTTCTTT. Amino acids: CASSGQSMNTEAFF.

This sequence joins TRBV6-1 and TRBJ2-7; no reliable D call. Deletions cut 3 bases from V and 4 bases from J, with 10 bases between. The CDR3 extends over 13 amino acids. Germline loops: CDR1 MNHNS, CDR2 SASEGT. The CDR3: CASSEPQTYEQYF. In DNA, the CDR3 is TGTGCCAGCAGTGAGCCCCAGACTTACGAGCAGTACTTC.

The rearrangement links TRBV7-9 to TRBJ2-1; a possible D gene is TRBD2 (6 bases). Germline-derived CDR1 and CDR2 are SEHNR and FQNEAQ (reference sequence). This CDR3 region has 16 residues. The V and J ends lost 8 bases and 2 bases respectively, with 19 bases between them. CDR3 residues: CASLSREYSAYNEQFF. CDR3 DNA sequence: TGTGCCAGCTTATCACGGGAGTATTCTGCCTACAATGAGCAGTTCTTC.

The chain couples TRBV6-4 to TRBJ2-2; D unresolved. In germline, CDR1 is MRHNA, CDR2 SNTAGT. V dropped 6 bases and J dropped 3 bases, with 8 bases sitting between them. There are 13 residues in the CDR3. The CDR3 loop reads CASRRPYTGELFF. The CDR3 DNA sequence: TGTGCCAGCAGGCGACCTTACACCGGGGAGCTGTTTTTT.

This clone was recorded once. The V and J genes are TRBV21-1 and TRBJ1-2. TRBV21-1 is a pseudogene. CDR3 length equals 12 residues. As DNA, the CDR3 is TGTGCCAGCAGCAACGAAAATGGCTACTACACCTTC. Protein sequence: CASSNENGYYTF.

V gene TRBV4-2 combines with J gene TRBJ2-3; TRBD2 agrees at 9 bases. This CDR3 is built from 15 residues. The germline gives CDR1 LGHNA, CDR2 YNFKEQ. Germline trimming cut 3 bases from V and 5 bases from J; bases unmatched to any gene: 6. CDR3 sequence (DNA): TGTGCCAGCAGCCAGGGGCGGGGGGGCGAAGATACGCAGTATTTT. This gives the protein CASSQGRGGEDTQYF.

This clone was seen a handful of times. This specimen includes other DNA sequences encoding the same CDR3. The rearrangement links TRBV5-1 to TRBJ2-7; 7 nucleotides agree with TRBD1. V shed 4 bases, J shed 3 bases, and the junction held 1 base outside the gene matches. CDR1 and CDR2 (germline): SGHRS, YFSETQ. The CDR3 sequence is 12 residues long. The CDR3 nucleotides are TGCGCCAGCAGCCGGGACAGCTACGAGCAGTACTTC. Residues: CASSRDSYEQYF. Full variable domain (remainder filled in from reference TRBV5-1 and TRBJ2-7): KAGVTQTPRYLIKTRGQQVTLSCSPISGHRSVSWYQQTPGQGLQFLFEYFSETQRNKGNFPGRFSGRQFSNSRSEMNVSTLELGDSALYLCASSRDSYEQYFGPGTRLTVT.

V and J are TRBV9 and TRBJ2-7, with TRBD2 as a possible D gene (5 bases). The CDR3 consists of 14 residues. The germline V and J ends were trimmed by 4 bases and 0 bases, with 11 bases remaining between them. CDR1 is SGDLS and CDR2 is YYNGEE in the germline V gene. This CDR3 is CASSPSGNSYEQYF. CDR3 nucleotide sequence: TGTGCCAGCAGCCCTTCCGGGAACTCCTACGAGCAGTACTTC.

The CDR3 is CATTTGARLPQHF. CDR3 in DNA: TGTGCCACCACGACAGGGGCCAGACTCCCCCAGCATTTT. The chain is built from TRBV28 and TRBJ1-5; 8 bases fit TRBD1. The CDR3 is made up of 13 amino acids. Germline V gives CDR1 MDHEN, CDR2 SYDVKM. J lost 10 bases, V lost 10 bases, and 12 bases had no gene match. The variable domain in full, completed from reference TRBV28 and TRBJ1-5, reads DVKVTQSSRYLVKRTGEKVFLECVQDMDHENMFWYRQDPGLGLRLIYFSYDVKMKEKGDIPEGYSVSREKKERFSLILESASTNQTSMYLCATTTGARLPQHFGDGTRLSIL.

This clone was observed once. The chain combines TRBV19 with TRBJ2-4, with 9 bases fitting TRBD1. Looked up from germline, CDR1 is LNHDA and CDR2 is SQIVND (reference sequence). V was pared by 4 bases and J by 7 bases, with 8 bases of the junction left unmatched. The CDR3 length is 15 residues. CDR3 in DNA: TGTGCCAGTAGTACGACCGGGACAGGGTCGAACATTCAGTACTTC. Its protein product is CASSTTGTGSNIQYF.

This clone has a handful of counts. The chain couples TRBV18 to TRBJ2-5, with 7 bases lining up with TRBD1. The trim removed 1 base at V and 1 base at J, leaving 9 bases unmatched. CDR1 and CDR2 (germline): KGHSH, LQKENI. This CDR3 contains 17 residues. The CDR3 nucleotides read TGTGCCAGCTCACCACGGGGACCACAGGGGACCCAAGAGACCCAGTACTTC. This codes for CASSPRGPQGTQETQYF. The full variable domain, completed using reference TRBV18 and TRBJ2-5, is NAGVMQNPRHLVRRRGQEARLRCSPMKGHSHVYWYRQLPEEGLKFMVYLQKENIIDESGMPKERFSAEFPKEGPSILRIQQVVRGDSAAYFCASSPRGPQGTQETQYFGPGTRLLVL.

This chain links TRBV2 with TRBJ2-5; possibly TRBD1 for D (6 bases). The V end lost 3 bases, the J end lost 1 base, and 9 bases lay between the germline ends. The CDR3 covers 14 residues. Germline values: CDR1 SNHLY, CDR2 FYNNEI. The CDR3 protein is CASSDYRAQETQYF. CDR3 in DNA: TGTGCCAGCAGTGATTACAGGGCCCAAGAGACCCAGTACTTC.

The CDR3 loop is CASRWADNYGYTF. In nucleotides, the CDR3 is TGTGCCAGCAGGTGGGCAGATAACTATGGCTACACCTTC. This chain joins TRBV28 and TRBJ1-2; D remains unclear. Germline CDR1 reads MDHEN; CDR2 reads SYDVKM. V shed 6 bases and J shed 1 base, with 9 bases lying between them. This CDR3 comprises 13 residues.

This sequence joins TRBV7-9 and TRBJ1-4; a possible D gene is TRBD1 (5 bases). The length of the CDR3 is 15 residues. The germline gives CDR1 SEHNR, CDR2 FQNEAQ (reference sequence). Deletions cut 5 bases from V and 2 bases from J, with 12 bases between. This CDR3 is CASSPKGVTNEKLFF. CDR3 bases: TGTGCCAGCAGCCCGAAAGGGGTGACTAATGAAAAACTGTTTTTT.

The chain is built from TRBV23-1 and TRBJ1-2; D is ambiguous. TRBV23-1 is an open reading frame, and its role is uncertain. The ends were cut back, 7 bases at V and 5 bases at J, with 14 bases in the middle. The CDR3 covers 13 residues. CDR3 amino acids: CASTSPWAYGYTF. Written as DNA, the CDR3 is TGCGCCAGCACCTCCCCCTGGGCATATGGCTACACCTTC.

The chain uses TRBV28 and TRBJ1-2; tentatively, D is TRBD1 (6 bases). The CDR3 runs to 15 residues. Germline values: CDR1 MDHEN, CDR2 SYDVKM. Trimming stripped 6 bases from V and 3 bases from J, with 17 bases between. CDR3 nucleotide sequence: TGTGCCAGCAGCCTCCCCAGGGGTATCGACTATGGCTACACCTTC. Protein product: CASSLPRGIDYGYTF.

The chain has TRBV2 and TRBJ2-7; D is perhaps TRBD1 (6 bases). The CDR3 contains 12 residues. Between the trimmed V and J ends, which lost 6 bases and 3 bases, there was a span of 9 bases. Germline lookup yields CDR1 SNHLY and CDR2 FYNNEI. CDR3 DNA sequence: TGTGCCAGCAGGAGGGACAACTACGAGCAGTACTTC. Translating it yields CASRRDNYEQYF.

The chain recombines TRBV2 with TRBJ2-7; 8 bases are a match to TRBD1. This CDR3 has 15 residues. Unmatched junction bases numbered 9, after V lost 4 bases and J lost 4 bases. Germline-derived CDR1 and CDR2 are SNHLY and FYNNEI. The CDR3 DNA sequence: TGTGCCAGCAGTGGAGGAGACAGGGGCGGGTACGAGCAGTACTTC. This gives the protein CASSGGDRGGYEQYF.

The chain employs TRBV19 and TRBJ1-3, with D unclear. V was clipped by 4 bases and J by 2 bases, with 9 bases between them. Germline CDR1 and CDR2: LNHDA and SQIVND (reference sequence). The CDR3 loop spans 14 amino acids. CDR3 DNA sequence: TGTGCCAGTAGTACCCGGTTTGCTGGAAACACCATATATTTT. It encodes CASSTRFAGNTIYF.

The genes are TRBV7-2 and TRBJ1-2, with D maybe TRBD1 (6 bases). From germline, CDR1 is SGHTA and CDR2 FQGNSA. Between the trimmed V and J ends, which lost 0 bases and 2 bases, there was a span of 7 bases. This CDR3 comprises 14 residues. The CDR3 sequence: CASSLADSNYGYTF. CDR3 DNA sequence: TGTGCCAGCAGCTTAGCGGACAGCAACTATGGCTACACCTTC. The full variable domain, completed using reference TRBV7-2 and TRBJ1-2, is GAGVSQSPSNKVTEKGKDVELRCDPISGHTALYWYRQSLGQGLEFLIYFQGNSAPDKSGLPSDRFSAERTGGSVSTLTIQRTQQEDSAVYLCASSLADSNYGYTFGSGTRLTVV.

The chain has TRBV6-5 and TRBJ1-6; D remains ambiguous. There are 12 residues in the CDR3. The germline V gene has CDR1 MNHEY and CDR2 SVGAGI. Trimming pared 2 bases from V and 10 bases from J, leaving 6 bases between. CDR3 bases: TGTGCCAGCAGTTACGCGTCGTCACCCCTCCACTTT. Translation: CASSYASSPLHF.

This CDR3 reads CASSLQRNQPQHF. DNA of the CDR3: TGTGCCAGCAGTTTACAGAGAAATCAGCCCCAGCATTTT. The chain joins TRBV27 to TRBJ1-5; no clear D. There are 13 residues in the CDR3. CDR1 is MNHEY and CDR2 is SMNVEV in the germline V gene (reference sequence). Between the trimmed V and J ends, which lost 2 bases and 4 bases, there was a span of 6 bases.

V usage is TRBV24-1 and J usage is TRBJ2-3, with unresolved D. The V gene lost 8 bases and the J gene lost 1 base, with 12 bases spanning the gap. The germline CDR1 and CDR2 sequences are KGHDR and SFDVKD. The CDR3 runs 14 residues. In DNA, the CDR3 is TGTGCCACCAAGACTCCCCCGGGCACAGATACGCAGTATTTT. Translation gives CATKTPPGTDTQYF.

This clone was detected only a few times. This chain uses TRBV4-3 with TRBJ1-2, with a possible D match to TRBD1 (6 bases). The V end lost 0 bases, the J end lost 5 bases, and 19 bases lay between the germline ends. The CDR3 length is 17 residues. CDR1 and CDR2 from the germline V gene are LGHNA and YSLEER. The CDR3 sequence: CASSQDPPPVRGYGYTF. CDR3 DNA: TGCGCCAGCAGCCAAGATCCCCCGCCAGTTAGGGGGTATGGCTACACCTTC.

The CDR3: CASSPRDRSNYGYTF. In DNA form, the CDR3 reads TGTGCCAGCAGCCCACGGGACAGGTCTAACTATGGCTACACCTTC. The rearrangement uses TRBV7-9 and TRBJ1-2, with 8 nucleotides matching TRBD1. CDR3 length equals 15 residues. Germline trimming cut 5 bases from V and 0 bases from J; bases unmatched to any gene: 5. The germline CDR1 and CDR2 sequences are SEHNR and FQNEAQ (reference sequence).

The rearrangement uses TRBV25-1 and TRBJ2-3; D possibly corresponds to TRBD1 (5 bases). Germline V gives CDR1 MGHDK, CDR2 SYGVNS. CDR3 length: 17 amino acids. Trimming removed 1 base at V and 1 base at J, with 15 bases between. CDR3 region: CASSESRPGLGTDTQYF. As DNA, the CDR3 is TGTGCCAGCAGTGAATCTCGCCCAGGGCTGGGCACAGATACGCAGTATTTT.